These 32 T cell receptor beta chains share one sample of origin, sequenced in a study of blood T cell repertoires in COVID-19 (TCRdb year 2020). The library relied on the immunoSEQ multiplex PCR assay. TCRdb took over this immuneACCESS table, retaining in-frame rearrangements with V and J assigned. Such tables are incomplete; in checked studies, under half of the missing clones stem from an unresolved V gene, and the remainder is unexplained. The sample records 150,000 to 200,000 clones, about 90% of which are singletons. The biggest ten clones account for roughly 4.8% of the sample. Sequenced sample: peripheral blood. These receptors originate from a man aged 30-40 years with COVID-19, enrolled during active disease.

The chain employs TRBV6-4 and TRBJ1-2; 8 bases map to TRBD1. The germline V gene has CDR1 MRHNA and CDR2 SNTAGT. CDR3 length equals 15 residues. J lost 2 bases, V lost 0 bases, and 2 bases had no gene match. The CDR3 is CASSDSGTGNYGYTF. CDR3 bases: TGTGCCAGCAGTGACTCGGGGACAGGCAACTATGGCTACACCTTC.

V is TRBV16 and J is TRBJ1-5; no firm D call. Germline lookup yields CDR1 KGHSY and CDR2 FQNENV. Trimming left V 3 bases short and J 2 bases short, with 5 bases between. The CDR3 runs 13 residues. The CDR3 region is CASSHPGNQPQHF. The CDR3 DNA is TGTGCCAGCAGCCACCCGGGCAATCAGCCCCAGCATTTT.

The chain couples TRBV9 to TRBJ2-1; 7 nucleotides line up with TRBD2. The CDR3 has 16 residues. Germline values: CDR1 SGDLS, CDR2 YYNGEE. J lost 7 bases, V lost 0 bases, and 10 bases had no gene match. The CDR3 DNA reads TGTGCCAGCAGCGTAGCGAGGGAGACTAGCAAGAATGAGCAGTTCTTC. This translates into CASSVARETSKNEQFF. The variable domain in full, completed from reference TRBV9 and TRBJ2-1, reads DSGVTQTPKHLITATGQRVTLRCSPRSGDLSVYWYQQSLDQGLQFLIQYYNGEERAKGNILERFSAQQFPDLHSELNLSSLELGDSALYFCASSVARETSKNEQFFGPGTRLTVL.

The V gene is TRBV28, the J gene TRBJ2-1; maybe TRBD1 (5 bases). Between the trimmed V and J ends, which lost 5 bases and 0 bases, there was a span of 17 bases. CDR3 length equals 17 residues. Germline CDR1 and CDR2: MDHEN and SYDVKM. The CDR3 is CASSLLDTARSYNEQFF. The CDR3 coding sequence is TGTGCCAGCAGTCTTTTGGACACCGCCCGCTCCTACAATGAGCAGTTCTTC.

The V call is TRBV7-9, the J call TRBJ2-7; D is perhaps TRBD2 (5 bases). Germline-derived CDR1 and CDR2 are SEHNR and FQNEAQ (reference sequence). The CDR3 is made up of 14 amino acids. V lost 3 bases and J lost 2, with 11 bases in between. This CDR3 reads CASSFLAGPYEQYF. As DNA, the CDR3 is TGTGCCAGCAGCTTCCTGGCGGGCCCCTACGAGCAGTACTTC. The whole variable domain, remainder taken from reference TRBV7-9 and TRBJ2-7, is DTGVSQNPRHKITKRGQNVTFRCDPISEHNRLYWYRQTLGQGPEFLTYFQNEAQLEKSRLLSDRFSAERPKGSFSTLEIQRTEQGDSAMYLCASSFLAGPYEQYFGPGTRLTVT.

The rearrangement joins TRBV7-3 to TRBJ2-7; 9 positions agree with TRBD2. The V gene's germline CDR1 is SGHTA and CDR2 FQGTGA. Trimming cost V 5 bases and J 0 bases; bases outside gene matches: 8. The CDR3 is 16 residues long. CDR3 sequence (DNA): TGTGCCAGCAGCAAAGTAGCGGGAGTGGGCTCCTACGAGCAGTACTTC. This codes for CASSKVAGVGSYEQYF.

The rearrangement joins TRBV7-8 to TRBJ2-5; 10 bases line up with TRBD1. Germline values: CDR1 SGHVS, CDR2 FQNEAQ. This CDR3 region has 13 residues. The ends lost 8 bases at V and 4 bases at J; junction bases unmatched: 4. The CDR3 DNA reads as TGTGCCAGCCTCCGGGACAGGGGAGAGACCCAGTACTTC. Translating it yields CASLRDRGETQYF.

V usage is TRBV11-1 and J usage is TRBJ1-1, with 7 bases aligning to TRBD1. CDR1 is SGHAT and CDR2 is FQDESV in the germline V gene (reference sequence). CDR3 length: 15 residues. J was trimmed by 4 bases and V by 4 bases; bases with no gene match: 9. The chain's CDR3 is CASSSRGAGGTEAFF. Written as DNA, the CDR3 is TGTGCCAGCAGCTCAAGAGGGGCAGGGGGCACTGAAGCTTTCTTT.

The V gene is TRBV3-1 (or the pseudogene TRBV3-2), the J gene TRBJ1-2; D remains unclear. CDR3 length equals 13 residues. The ends were cut back, 2 bases at V and 7 bases at J, with 11 bases in the middle. Germline CDR1 and CDR2: LGHDT and YNNKEL (reference sequence). CDR3 amino acids: CASSQQAGFGYTF. CDR3 bases: TGTGCCAGCAGCCAACAGGCAGGATTTGGCTACACCTTC.

This clone was seen a single time. V and J are TRBV11-3 and TRBJ1-1; no definite D call. Trimming took 3 bases from V and 0 from J, leaving 11 bases between them. The CDR3 loop spans 15 amino acids. CDR1 is SGHNT and CDR2 is YENEEA in the germline V gene. The CDR3 is CASSLGGSVNTEAFF. CDR3 nucleotide sequence: TGTGCCAGCAGCTTGGGAGGCAGTGTGAACACTGAAGCTTTCTTT.

The V and J genes are TRBV5-1 and TRBJ2-5; the match to TRBD2 covers 13 bases. The J segment lost 4 bases and the V segment lost 4 bases, leaving 7 bases of the junction unmatched. The CDR3 is 16 amino acids. In germline, CDR1 is SGHRS, CDR2 YFSETQ. CDR3 DNA sequence: TGCGCCAGCAGCGCCAGGACTAGCGGGAGTCCAGAGACCCAGTACTTC. This translates into CASSARTSGSPETQYF.

The chain joins TRBV28 to TRBJ1-2; TRBD1 is a possible D gene (5 bases). The CDR3 loop spans 13 amino acids. V gave up 6 bases and J gave up 4 bases, with 12 bases separating them. Germline V gene lookup returns CDR1 MDHEN and CDR2 SYDVKM. The CDR3 DNA is TGTGCCAGCAGCTTTAGCGGGGGCTATGGCTACACCTTC. Its translation is CASSFSGGYGYTF.

The genes are TRBV27 and TRBJ2-1; TRBD2 agrees at 10 bases. After removal of 3 bases from V and 4 bases from J, the junction contained 6 bases not matched to a gene. The CDR3 contains 16 residues. The germline CDR1 and CDR2 sequences are MNHEY and SMNVEV (reference sequence). The CDR3 spells CASSFMGLAPYNEQFF. The CDR3 DNA reads as TGTGCCAGCAGTTTCATGGGACTAGCGCCATACAATGAGCAGTTCTTC.

The rearrangement links TRBV4-2 to TRBJ1-1; no clear D. Germline V CDR1 and CDR2: LGHNA, YNFKEQ. Trimming removed 2 bases at V and 1 base at J, with 14 bases between. This CDR3 has 16 amino acids. The CDR3 loop reads CASSQYNNIKNTEAFF. The CDR3 DNA is TGTGCCAGCAGCCAATATAATAACATAAAGAACACTGAAGCTTTCTTT.

This clone has just one count. V gene TRBV9 combines with J gene TRBJ2-3; maybe TRBD2 (5 bases). The germline CDR1 and CDR2 sequences are SGDLS and YYNGEE. Trimming shortened V by 0 bases and J by 4 bases, and 15 bases separated the two germline ends. This CDR3 region has 16 residues. In nucleotides, the CDR3 is TGTGCCAGCAGCGTAGGCACTAGTCGCGACTCAGATACGCAGTATTTT. This gives the protein CASSVGTSRDSDTQYF. Filled out from reference TRBV9 and TRBJ2-3, the complete variable domain reads DSGVTQTPKHLITATGQRVTLRCSPRSGDLSVYWYQQSLDQGLQFLIQYYNGEERAKGNILERFSAQQFPDLHSELNLSSLELGDSALYFCASSVGTSRDSDTQYFGPGTRLTVL.

This chain uses TRBV7-9 with TRBJ2-2; 8 bases are shared with TRBD2. The CDR3 covers 17 residues. Germline CDR1 SEHNR, CDR2 FQNEAQ (reference sequence). The ends lost 5 bases at V and 4 bases at J; junction bases unmatched: 12. Here the CDR3 reads CASSRRTSWGFTGELFF. DNA for the CDR3: TGTGCCAGCAGCCGCAGGACTAGCTGGGGCTTCACCGGGGAGCTGTTTTTT.

The chain recombines TRBV24-1 with TRBJ2-5, with 9 bases lining up with TRBD2. The CDR3 spans 15 residues. V was pared by 10 bases and J by 5 bases, with 13 bases of the junction left unmatched. Germline assignment: CDR1 KGHDR and CDR2 SFDVKD. The DNA of the CDR3 is TGTGCCACGCCCGGGACTAGCCCTGTCGGGGAGACCCAGTACTTC. This encodes CATPGTSPVGETQYF.

The rearrangement uses TRBV4-3 and TRBJ2-3; D may be TRBD2 (6 bases). V was shortened by 1 base and J by 4 bases, with 15 bases between the two germline ends. Germline V gene sequence: CDR1 LGHNA, CDR2 YSLEER. This CDR3 region has 16 residues. This chain's CDR3 is CASSQAAGYHSDTQYF. CDR3 in DNA: TGCGCCAGCAGCCAAGCGGCGGGGTACCACTCAGATACGCAGTATTTT.

This chain joins TRBV6-5 and TRBJ1-1, with 9 bases matching TRBD1. Germline assignment: CDR1 MNHEY and CDR2 SVGAGI. CDR3 length: 15 residues. J was trimmed by 3 bases and V by 0 bases; bases with no gene match: 2. Here the CDR3 reads CASSYSRTGDTEAFF. CDR3 in DNA: TGTGCCAGCAGTTACTCCAGGACAGGGGACACTGAAGCTTTCTTT.

The chain has TRBV6-5 and TRBJ1-3, with 8 nucleotides matching TRBD1. The CDR3 is made up of 16 amino acids. Germline trimming cut 2 bases from V and 1 base from J; bases unmatched to any gene: 4. Germline V lookup: CDR1 MNHEY, CDR2 SVGAGI. The CDR3 region is CASSYRTGRSGNTIYF. The CDR3 coding sequence is TGTGCCAGCAGTTACAGGACAGGGAGGTCTGGAAACACCATATATTTT.

The chain joins TRBV2 to TRBJ1-2, with 12 positions matching TRBD1. Germline loops: CDR1 SNHLY, CDR2 FYNNEI. With V trimmed by 8 bases and J by 8 bases, 15 bases remained unmatched. The CDR3 is 16 residues long. CDR3 sequence reads: CASGTFPGQGARGYTF. Here the CDR3 DNA reads TGTGCCAGCGGGACATTCCCGGGACAGGGGGCGCGAGGCTACACCTTC.

The chain links TRBV29-1 to TRBJ1-3; D is ambiguous. V was clipped by 4 bases and J by 3 bases, with 13 bases between them. The germline gives CDR1 SQVTM, CDR2 ANQGSEA. The CDR3 length is 14 residues. Written as DNA, the CDR3 is TGCAGCGTTGGTGTGGGCGGGTTTGGAAACACCATATATTTT. Encoded protein: CSVGVGGFGNTIYF.

This chain links TRBV19 with TRBJ1-5; the D gene is possibly TRBD1 (5 bases). There are 15 residues in the CDR3. Germline CDR1 reads LNHDA; CDR2 reads SQIVND (reference sequence). The V gene lost 5 bases and the J gene lost 6 bases, with 17 bases spanning the gap. The CDR3 DNA follows: TGTGCCAGTAGTCCTGGGGAGGGGCCAAGTCAGCCCCAGCATTTT. It is translated as CASSPGEGPSQPQHF.

This sequence joins TRBV11-1 and TRBJ1-6, with 8 bases aligning to TRBD1. Germline V gives CDR1 SGHAT, CDR2 FQDESV (reference sequence). The CDR3 loop spans 16 amino acids. V lost 4 bases and J lost 7; bases outside the gene matches: 9. The CDR3 region is CASSSPTGVVNSPLHF. The DNA of the CDR3 is TGTGCCAGCAGCTCACCGACAGGGGTTGTGAATTCACCCCTCCACTTT.

This clone was counted only a few times. The V gene is TRBV12-5, the J gene TRBJ2-7; D is unclear. From germline, CDR1 is LGHNT and CDR2 FRNRAP. The CDR3 contains 11 residues. V was cut by 2 bases and J by 6 bases, with 5 bases left in between. The CDR3 nucleotides are TGTGCTAGTGGTTTGTTCAGCGAGCAGTACTTC. Translated, it gives CASGLFSEQYF.

This chain connects TRBV2 to TRBJ2-1; 10 bases line up with TRBD2. V lost 1 base and J lost 5; bases outside the gene matches: 8. The CDR3 consists of 17 residues. CDR1 and CDR2 (germline): SNHLY, FYNNEI. CDR3 nucleotide sequence: TGTGCCAGCAGTGAAGGGGGTGGACTAGCGGTAGACAATGAGCAGTTCTTC. Amino acid sequence: CASSEGGGLAVDNEQFF.

This chain links TRBV6-5 with TRBJ1-5; D perhaps matches TRBD1 (5 bases). This CDR3 comprises 14 residues. V was shortened by 6 bases and J by 3 bases, with 12 bases between the two germline ends. Germline loops: CDR1 MNHEY, CDR2 SVGAGI. Written as DNA, the CDR3 is TGTGCCAGCAGAGGTCAGGGATACAATCAGCCCCAGCATTTT. Amino acids: CASRGQGYNQPQHF.

Here the CDR3 DNA reads TGTGCCAGCAGCTTGGAGAGGATACTAGCGGGAGAAAGGTACGAGCAGTACTTC. Protein sequence: CASSLERILAGERYEQYF. The chain has TRBV11-2 and TRBJ2-7, with TRBD2 identical over 11 bases. After removal of 3 bases from V and 4 bases from J, the junction contained 14 bases not matched to a gene. This CDR3 comprises 18 residues. Germline lookup yields CDR1 SGHAT and CDR2 FQNNGV.

Comments on this clone: One junction end disagrees with the germline gene, perhaps due to a read error. The gene calls are TRBV2 and TRBJ1-5; 9 bases match TRBD1. CDR1 and CDR2 (germline): SNHLY, FYNNEI. CDR3 length: 14 residues. The CDR3 DNA is TGTGCCAGCACCGGAACAGGGGGCAACCAGCCCCAGCATTTT. This translates into CASTGTGGNQPQHF.

This clone was observed once. The gene calls are TRBV28 and TRBJ2-1, with a weak D call TRBD1 (5 bases). The CDR3 consists of 11 residues. Germline CDR1 reads MDHEN; CDR2 reads SYDVKM. V was clipped by 8 bases and J by 9 bases, with 11 bases between them. The CDR3 DNA follows: TGTGCCAGCGCCCGACAGACTGAGCAGTTCTTC. Translating gives CASARQTEQFF. The variable domain in full, completed from reference TRBV28 and TRBJ2-1, reads DVKVTQSSRYLVKRTGEKVFLECVQDMDHENMFWYRQDPGLGLRLIYFSYDVKMKEKGDIPEGYSVSREKKERFSLILESASTNQTSMYLCASARQTEQFFGPGTRLTVL.

This chain connects TRBV5-1 to TRBJ1-1; 7 positions match TRBD1. CDR3 size: 15 residues. V was pared by 1 base and J by 7 bases, with 10 bases of the junction left unmatched. Germline CDR1 and CDR2: SGHRS and YFSETQ. The CDR3 sequence is CASSLTGDLRGEAFF. The DNA for the CDR3 is TGCGCCAGCAGCTTGACAGGGGATCTTCGGGGTGAAGCTTTCTTT. Looking up the rest from reference TRBV5-1 and TRBJ1-1 gives the full variable domain: KAGVTQTPRYLIKTRGQQVTLSCSPISGHRSVSWYQQTPGQGLQFLFEYFSETQRNKGNFPGRFSGRQFSNSRSEMNVSTLELGDSALYLCASSLTGDLRGEAFFGQGTRLTVV.

This chain joins TRBV9 and TRBJ2-2; the D gene is possibly TRBD2 (6 bases). V was clipped by 4 bases and J by 7 bases, with 20 bases between them. This CDR3 spans 16 amino acids. CDR1 and CDR2 from the germline V gene are SGDLS and YYNGEE. CDR3 amino acids: CASSTSPGPGSGELFF. The DNA for the CDR3 is TGTGCCAGCAGCACATCTCCGGGACCCGGGAGCGGGGAGCTGTTTTTT.